This T cell receptor beta chain was identified in a study of T cell repertoires in cytomegalovirus infection. Trimming cost V 3 bases and J 0 bases, with 21 bases left between them. Germline assignment: CDR1 MDHEN and CDR2 SYDVKM. The CDR3 length is 19 residues. This clonotype has at least ten counts. TCRdb fed the reads into MiXCR, producing one record per CDR3 protein. The sample has 200,000 to 300,000 distinct CDR3 sequences; roughly 13% are singletons. The sequence was collected from a human donor in good health (CMV status not recorded). Some clones in this sample may be carry-over from other donors' samples. Sequencing was performed on PBMCs. The chain is built from TRBV28 and TRBJ2-1; TRBD1 is a possible D gene (6 bases). In DNA form, the CDR3 reads TGTGCCAGCAGTTTGTCCGGGACATTTTCGGCTAGCTCCTACAATGAGCAGTTCTTC. Translated: CASSLSGTFSASSYNEQFF.